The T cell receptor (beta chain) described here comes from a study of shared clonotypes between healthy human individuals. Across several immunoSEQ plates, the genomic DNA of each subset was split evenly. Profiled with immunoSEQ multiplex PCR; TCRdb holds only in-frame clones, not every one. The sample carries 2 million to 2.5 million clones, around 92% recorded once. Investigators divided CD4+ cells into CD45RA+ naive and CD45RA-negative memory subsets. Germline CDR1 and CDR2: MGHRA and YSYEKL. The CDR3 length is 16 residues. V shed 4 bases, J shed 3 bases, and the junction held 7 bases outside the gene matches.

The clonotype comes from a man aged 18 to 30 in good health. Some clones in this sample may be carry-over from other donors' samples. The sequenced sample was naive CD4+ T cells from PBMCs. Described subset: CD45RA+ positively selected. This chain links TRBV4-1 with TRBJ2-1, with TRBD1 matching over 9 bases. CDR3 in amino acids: CASSPQDRGLYNEQFF. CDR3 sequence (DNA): TGCGCCAGCAGCCCCCAGGACAGGGGACTCTACAATGAGCAGTTCTTC.